This T cell receptor beta chain was recorded in a study of regulatory T cells in long-lasting Graves disease. J lost 4 bases, V lost 2 bases, and 1 base had no gene match. This CDR3 is 14 amino acids long. Libraries of TCR beta came from iRepertoire HTBI primers plus Arm-PCR of CDR3 regions. TCRdb called the multiplex PCR reads again in MiXCR, with one record for every CDR3 protein. Of more than 450,000 distinct CDR3 sequences listed, 15% to 20% are singletons. Time point given: newly diagnosed GD, antithyroid drugs for less than 3 months. PBMC-derived RNA was used for the TCR library. This clonotype came up many times. The data also belong to a second study, concerning T cells in Graves' hyperthyroidism and ophthalmopathy. In that study: Clinical symptoms, serum thyroxine and TRAb, thyroid ultrasound and orbital computed tomography were used for the diagnoses.

The clonotype comes from a man aged 40-55 years with Graves disease. The sample in question was peripheral blood mononuclear cells (PBMCs), obtained at new diagnosis, from a patient treated with antithyroid drugs. The genes are TRBV12-3 or TRBV12-4 and TRBJ2-1; 8 bases are shared with TRBD2. CDR3 loop: CASSLSGGYNEQFF. The CDR3 region has the DNA TGTGCCAGCAGTTTAAGCGGGGGTTACAATGAGCAGTTCTTC.